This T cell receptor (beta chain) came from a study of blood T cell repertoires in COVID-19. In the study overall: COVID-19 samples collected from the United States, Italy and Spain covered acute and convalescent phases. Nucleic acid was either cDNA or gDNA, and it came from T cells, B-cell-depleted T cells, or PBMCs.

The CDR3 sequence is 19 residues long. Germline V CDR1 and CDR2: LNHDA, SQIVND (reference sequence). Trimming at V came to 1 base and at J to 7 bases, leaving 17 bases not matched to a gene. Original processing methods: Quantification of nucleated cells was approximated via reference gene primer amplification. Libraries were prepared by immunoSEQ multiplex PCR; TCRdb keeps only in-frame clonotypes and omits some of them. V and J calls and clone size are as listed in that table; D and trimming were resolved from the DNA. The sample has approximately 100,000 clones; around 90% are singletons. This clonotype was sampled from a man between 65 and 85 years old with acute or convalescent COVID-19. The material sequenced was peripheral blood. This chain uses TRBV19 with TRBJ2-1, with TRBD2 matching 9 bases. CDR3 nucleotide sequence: TGTGCCAGTAGTATAGCGGGGGCTAGCGGGGCGGCAGTCGCTAATGAGCAGTTCTTC. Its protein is CASSIAGASGAAVANEQFF. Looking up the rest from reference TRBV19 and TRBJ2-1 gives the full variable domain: DGGITQSPKYLFRKEGQNVTLSCEQNLNHDAMYWYRQDPGQGLRLIYYSQIVNDFQKGDIAEGYSVSREKKESFPLTVTSAQKNPTAFYLCASSIAGASGAAVANEQFFGPGTRLTVL.